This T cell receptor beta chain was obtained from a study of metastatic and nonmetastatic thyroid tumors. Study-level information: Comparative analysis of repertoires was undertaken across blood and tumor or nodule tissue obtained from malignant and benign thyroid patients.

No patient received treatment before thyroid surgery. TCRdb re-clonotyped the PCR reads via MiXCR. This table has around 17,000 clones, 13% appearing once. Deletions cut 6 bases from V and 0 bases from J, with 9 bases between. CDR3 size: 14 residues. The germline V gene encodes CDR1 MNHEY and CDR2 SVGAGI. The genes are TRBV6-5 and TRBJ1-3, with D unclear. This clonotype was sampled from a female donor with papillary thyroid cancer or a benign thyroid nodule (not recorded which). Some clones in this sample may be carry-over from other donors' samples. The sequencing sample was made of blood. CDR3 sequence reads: CASSYGASGNTIYF. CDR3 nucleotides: TGTGCCAGCAGCTATGGAGCCTCTGGAAACACCATATATTTT.